This T cell receptor (beta chain) was captured by sequencing in a study of blood T cell repertoires in COVID-19. Turning to the study itself: Acute-phase and convalescent COVID-19 samples originated in the United States, Italy and Spain. T cells, B-cell-depleted T cells, or PBMCs provided the cDNA or gDNA that served as material.

In the authors' methods: Reference gene primer amplification gave nucleated cell count estimates. Assay used: immunoSEQ multiplex PCR; TCRdb lists only in-frame clones, some missing. V, J and clone size derive from that table, while D and trimming were established from the DNA sequence. This repertoire shows 35,000 or so clones, about nine tenths found once; its top ten account for under 8%. The CDR3 runs to 13 residues. Germline V gene lookup returns CDR1 SGHTA and CDR2 FQGNSA. V was pared by 5 bases and J by 3 bases, with 10 bases between. The receptor was derived from a human donor in a cohort sampled during active COVID-19. The J gene is TRBJ1-2, the V gene TRBV7-2; no firm D call. The sample taken for sequencing was peripheral blood. CDR3 nucleotide sequence: TGTGCCAGCAGCATACTCGGGGACTATGGCTACACCTTC. Encoded protein: CASSILGDYGYTF.